The source of this T cell receptor (beta chain) is a study of blood T cell repertoires in COVID-19. Study details: Specimens from acute and convalescent COVID-19 originated in the United States, Italy and Spain.

Per the authors' pipeline: The assay estimated nucleated cells by amplifying reference gene primers. Clones were read by immunoSEQ multiplex PCR, and TCRdb kept only the in-frame ones, dropping some. V, J and clone size derive from that table, while D and trimming were established from the DNA sequence. The data contain approximately 92,000 clones, roughly 84% of them seen just once; the ten biggest clones take up under 2%. CDR3 length: 16 amino acids. The germline V gene has CDR1 SEHNR and CDR2 FQNEAQ (reference sequence). Losses at the gene ends were 5 bases for V and 2 bases for J; bases not matched to a gene: 8.

The origin of this receptor is a man between 65 and 85 years old with active or convalescent COVID-19. The chain uses TRBV7-9 and TRBJ2-5; TRBD2 matches at 10 bases. Sequencing input: peripheral blood. CDR3 DNA: TGTGCCAGCAGCCGCGGAGCTAGCGGGGGACAAGAGACCCAGTACTTC. It codes for CASSRGASGGQETQYF.